A single sample gave rise to the 13 T cell receptor beta chains below, sequenced in a study of T-cell reconstitution after alpha-beta-depleted transplantation in children. Researchers prepared the TCRbeta library using unique molecular identifiers, the study reports. Via MiXCR, TCRdb re-called the PCR reads, giving one row per CDR3 protein. Among hundreds of thousands of distinct CDR3 sequences listed, roughly 9.1% were seen once. Sample: PBMCs, taken before TCRalphabeta/CD19-depleted stem cell transplant. These receptor sequences come from a boy less than two years old with acute myeloid leukemia, due to receive a stem cell transplant.

This clonotype has a count of ten or more. V and J are TRBV10-3 and TRBJ2-7, with D perhaps given as TRBD1 or TRBD2 (5 bases each). V was cut by 3 bases and J by 0 bases, with 9 bases left in between. CDR1 and CDR2 from the germline V gene are ENHRY and SYGVKD. The CDR3 has 14 residues. CDR3 DNA: TGTGCCATCAGTGATCGAGGGACCTCCTACGAGCAGTACTTC. Translation: CAISDRGTSYEQYF.

This clonotype was counted at least ten times. This chain uses TRBV10-3 with TRBJ2-5; D might be TRBD2 (6 bases). CDR1 ENHRY and CDR2 SYGVKD come from the germline V gene. V was shortened by 5 bases and J by 3 bases, with 22 bases between the two germline ends. The CDR3 is 17 residues long. The CDR3 nucleotides are TGTGCCATCAGTAATAGCGGAGGGTGGCTTGAGGAAGAGACCCAGTACTTC. Amino acids: CAISNSGGWLEEETQYF.

At least ten counts were recorded for this clonotype. This rearrangement joins TRBV29-1 to TRBJ2-5; D unresolved. Germline V gives CDR1 SQVTM, CDR2 ANQGSEA. Trimming cost V 4 bases and J 1 base, with 4 bases left between them. CDR3 length: 11 amino acids. CDR3: CSVVAQETQYF. In DNA form, the CDR3 reads TGCAGCGTTGTAGCCCAAGAGACCCAGTACTTC.

This clonotype was detected many times. The chain employs TRBV6-5 and TRBJ2-1, with D hard to call. The CDR3 covers 13 residues. Looked up from germline, CDR1 is MNHEY and CDR2 is SVGAGI. V was cut by 0 bases and J by 10 bases, with 10 bases left in between. In DNA form, the CDR3 reads TGTGCCAGCAGTTACTCGGCCTTGGGAGAGCAGTTCTTC. Amino acid sequence: CASSYSALGEQFF.

This clonotype occurred many times. This chain uses TRBV7-6 with TRBJ2-3; perhaps TRBD1 as D (6 bases). In germline, CDR1 is SGHVS, CDR2 FNYEAQ. CDR3 length: 17 amino acids. The V end lost 1 base, the J end lost 3 bases, and 17 bases lay between the germline ends. CDR3 DNA sequence: TGTGCCAGCAGCTTAGAGGCGACAGGCCTGCTAACAGATACGCAGTATTTT. It translates to CASSLEATGLLTDTQYF.

A remark on this clonotype: A read error may explain this, as a much larger clone is one base away. V gene TRBV10-3 combines with J gene TRBJ2-7; 14 bases align to TRBD2. The CDR3 runs to 17 residues. From germline, CDR1 is ENHRY and CDR2 SYGVKD. CDR3 protein: CAISESKGTSGSNDQYF. For the CDR3, the DNA is TGTGCCATCAGTGAGTCGAAGGGGACTAGCGGGAGTAACGACCAGTACTTC.

In its sample, this clonotype was seen many times. V is TRBV25-1 and J is TRBJ2-7; the D gene is possibly TRBD2 (5 bases). The CDR3 runs 14 residues. Germline CDR1 MGHDK, CDR2 SYGVNS. V lost 8 bases, J lost 2 bases, and 16 bases lay in between. CDR3 sequence reads: CASSGSGFTYEQYF. The CDR3 nucleotides read TGTGCCAGCTCCGGGTCGGGGTTCACCTACGAGCAGTACTTC.

This clonotype was recorded many times. The genes are TRBV2 and TRBJ2-2; a possible D gene is TRBD1 (6 bases). Trimming cost V 9 bases and J 1 base, with 12 bases left between them. Germline V gene lookup returns CDR1 SNHLY and CDR2 FYNNEI. The CDR3 sequence is 14 residues long. CDR3 amino acids: CASTGTLNTGELFF. The CDR3 nucleotides read TGTGCCAGTACCGGGACACTGAACACCGGGGAGCTGTTTTTT.

Ten or more counts support this clonotype. The chain employs TRBV18 and TRBJ2-7, with no clear D. V was cut by 4 bases and J by 3 bases, with 10 bases left in between. The germline V gene has CDR1 KGHSH and CDR2 LQKENI. This CDR3 comprises 13 residues. The chain's CDR3 is CASSQDSFYEQYF. The CDR3, as DNA: TGTGCCAGCTCACAAGACTCGTTCTACGAGCAGTACTTC.

This clonotype was detected many times. V is TRBV6-5 and J is TRBJ2-4, with TRBD2 matching 8 bases. V was pared by 2 bases and J by 1 base, with 7 bases of the junction left unmatched. The germline V gene has CDR1 MNHEY and CDR2 SVGAGI. The CDR3 is 17 residues long. The CDR3 DNA reads TGTGCCAGCAGTTACATTGGGAGCGGGGGCGCCAAAAACATTCAGTACTTC. This translates into CASSYIGSGGAKNIQYF.

This clonotype turned up a few times. The chain employs TRBV5-1 and TRBJ2-3; D perhaps matches TRBD1 (5 bases). This CDR3 region has 16 residues. V gave up 10 bases and J gave up 2 bases, with 23 bases separating them. Germline V CDR1 and CDR2: SGHRS, YFSETQ. CDR3 DNA sequence: TGCGCCTCCAGGCCCCCCCTGGGGCGTCTCACAGATACGCAGTATTTT. It yields the protein CASRPPLGRLTDTQYF.

This clonotype appeared many times. The chain couples TRBV10-3 to TRBJ2-1, with 10 bases lining up with TRBD2. In germline, CDR1 is ENHRY, CDR2 SYGVKD. This CDR3 has 15 residues. The J segment lost 6 bases and the V segment lost 4 bases, leaving 6 bases of the junction unmatched. The CDR3 region is CAISAGTSEFNEQFF. The CDR3 bases are TGTGCCATCAGTGCAGGGACTAGCGAATTCAATGAGCAGTTCTTC.

This clonotype was detected ten times or more. V gene TRBV12-3 or TRBV12-4 combines with J gene TRBJ1-2; a possible D gene is TRBD1 (5 bases). This CDR3 is built from 13 residues. With 7 bases removed from V and 4 bases from J, the gap between germline ends came to 13 bases. The CDR3, as DNA: TGTGCCAGCACCCCGGGGACGGCCTATGGCTACACCTTC. The encoded protein is CASTPGTAYGYTF.